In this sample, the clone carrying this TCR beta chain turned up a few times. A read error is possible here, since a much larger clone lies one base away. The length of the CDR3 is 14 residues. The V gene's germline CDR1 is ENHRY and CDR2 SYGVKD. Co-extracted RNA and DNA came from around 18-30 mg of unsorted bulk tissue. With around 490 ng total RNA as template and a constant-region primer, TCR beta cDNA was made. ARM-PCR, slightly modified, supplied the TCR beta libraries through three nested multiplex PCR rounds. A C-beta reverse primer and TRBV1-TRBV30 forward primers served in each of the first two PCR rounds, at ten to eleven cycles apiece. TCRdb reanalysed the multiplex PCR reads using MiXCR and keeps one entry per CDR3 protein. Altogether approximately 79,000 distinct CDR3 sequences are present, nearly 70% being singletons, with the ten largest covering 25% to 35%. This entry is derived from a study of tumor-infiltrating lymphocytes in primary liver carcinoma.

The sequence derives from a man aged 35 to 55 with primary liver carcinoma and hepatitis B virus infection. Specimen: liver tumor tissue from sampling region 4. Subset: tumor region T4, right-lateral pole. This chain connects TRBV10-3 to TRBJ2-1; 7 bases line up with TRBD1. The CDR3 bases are TGTGTCATCAAAGGACAGGCCTTGAACAATGAGCAGTTCTTC. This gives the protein CVIKGQALNNEQFF.